Following are 18 T cell receptor beta chains from one sample sequenced in a study of lymphopenia after photon versus proton radiotherapy. Clones were sequenced by immunoSEQ multiplex PCR, and TCRdb holds only the in-frame ones, with some missing. The data show tens of thousands of clones, around 85% seen once. Sequenced here: peripheral blood, sampled from a patient treated with photon-based radiotherapy. The receptors stem from a man between 45 and 60 years old with gastric cancer.

This clone was picked up a small number of times. The rearrangement joins TRBV19 to TRBJ2-2; 10 positions agree with TRBD2. Looked up from germline, CDR1 is LNHDA and CDR2 is SQIVND (reference sequence). J lost 2 bases, V lost 5 bases, and 5 bases had no gene match. The CDR3 loop spans 16 amino acids. The CDR3 DNA reads as TGTGCCAGTAGTCCCGGGACTAGCGCCAACACCGGGGAGCTGTTTTTT. This encodes CASSPGTSANTGELFF.

V gene TRBV5-1 combines with J gene TRBJ2-1; 11 positions match TRBD2. The V and J ends lost 0 bases and 6 bases, in that order; junction bases with no gene match: 2. The CDR3 spans 15 residues. Germline assignment: CDR1 SGHRS and CDR2 YFSETQ. CDR3 region: CASSLELAGVNEQFF. CDR3 bases: TGCGCCAGCAGCTTGGAACTAGCGGGAGTCAATGAGCAGTTCTTC.

This chain uses TRBV7-8 with TRBJ2-2; a possible D gene is TRBD2 (5 bases). The ends were cut back, 5 bases at V and 3 bases at J, with 13 bases in the middle. CDR3 length equals 15 residues. CDR1 is SGHVS, CDR2 FQNEAQ, per germline. In DNA form, the CDR3 reads TGTGCCAGCAGCGATGAACTAGAGGACACCGGGGAGCTGTTTTTT. It translates to CASSDELEDTGELFF.

V is TRBV30 and J is TRBJ2-3, with D hard to call. The CDR3 contains 14 residues. V lost 2 bases and J lost 0, with 9 bases in between. From germline, CDR1 is GTSNPN and CDR2 SVGIG (reference sequence). This chain's CDR3 is CAWSKPPSTDTQYF. The CDR3 region has the DNA TGTGCCTGGAGTAAACCCCCTAGCACAGATACGCAGTATTTT.

V gene TRBV2 combines with J gene TRBJ1-4; weak D call: TRBD1 (6 bases). Trimming removed 2 bases at V and 7 bases at J, with 14 bases between. The CDR3 is 15 residues long. Germline-derived CDR1 and CDR2 are SNHLY and FYNNEI. This CDR3 reads CASSESGGRGEKLFF. DNA for the CDR3: TGTGCCAGCAGTGAATCGGGGGGCCGGGGTGAAAAACTGTTTTTT.

The chain couples TRBV27 to TRBJ2-5; D is undetermined. This CDR3 has 14 residues. Per germline, CDR1 MNHEY and CDR2 SMNVEV (reference sequence). The V and J ends lost 7 bases and 4 bases respectively, with 16 bases between them. The CDR3 reads CASTRVAPTETQYF. DNA for the CDR3: TGTGCCAGCACCCGAGTTGCCCCGACAGAGACCCAGTACTTC.

This clone was detected only once. The CDR3 DNA is TGTGCCAGCAGTGGCGCCGGGACAAAGTTTCTAAACACCATATATTTT. This codes for CASSGAGTKFLNTIYF. The chain joins TRBV25-1 to TRBJ1-3, with TRBD1 as a possible D gene (6 bases). This CDR3 region has 16 residues. The V gene's germline CDR1 is MGHDK and CDR2 SYGVNS. The V end was cut by 4 bases, the J end by 6 bases, with 19 bases between.

The V gene is TRBV7-9, the J gene TRBJ2-5; TRBD2 might be the D (5 bases). The J call may not be correct, given that the DNA end is closer to TRBJ2-7. This CDR3 has 14 residues. Germline V CDR1 and CDR2: SEHNR, FQNEAQ (reference sequence). The CDR3 loop is CASRPEGGSYEQYF. CDR3 DNA sequence: TGTGCCAGCAGGCCTGAGGGTGGGAGTTACGAGCAGTACTTC.

The chain links TRBV18 to TRBJ2-7, with 7 positions matching TRBD2. J lost 2 bases, V lost 4 bases, and 2 bases had no gene match. CDR1 is KGHSH, CDR2 LQKENI, per germline. The CDR3 runs 13 residues. CDR3 amino acids: CASSRGTTYEQYF. CDR3 sequence (DNA): TGTGCCAGCTCACGCGGGACTACCTACGAGCAGTACTTC.

In this sample, this clone turned up once. This rearrangement joins TRBV14 to TRBJ2-3; no reliable D call. CDR3 length: 14 amino acids. Trimming pared 0 bases from V and 4 bases from J, leaving 8 bases between. CDR1 is SGHDN and CDR2 is FVKESK in the germline V gene. CDR3 loop: CASSQEVRADTQYF. CDR3 DNA sequence: TGTGCCAGCAGCCAAGAAGTTAGAGCAGATACGCAGTATTTT. The entire variable domain, with the rest obtained from reference TRBV14 and TRBJ2-3, is as follows: EAGVTQFPSHSVIEKGQTVTLRCDPISGHDNLYWYRRVMGKEIKFLLHFVKESKQDESGMPNNRFLAERTGGTYSTLKVQPAELEDSGVYFCASSQEVRADTQYFGPGTRLTVL.

The chain carries TRBV7-2 and TRBJ2-5, with 15 nucleotides matching TRBD2. The CDR3 loop spans 16 amino acids. V lost 5 bases and J lost 5; bases outside the gene matches: 6. Germline CDR1 SGHTA, CDR2 FQGNSA. The CDR3: CASSPGTSGRRETQYF. Written as DNA, the CDR3 is TGTGCCAGCAGCCCCGGGACTAGCGGGAGGAGGGAGACCCAGTACTTC.

V and J are TRBV19 and TRBJ2-1; D tentatively fits TRBD1 or TRBD2 (5 bases each). Per the germline V gene, CDR1 is LNHDA and CDR2 is SQIVND (reference sequence). Trimming removed 5 bases from V and 4 bases from J, with 15 bases in between. The CDR3 length is 15 residues. The CDR3 region has the DNA TGTGCCAGTAGTGCCTCCGGGACGCAATACAATGAGCAGTTCTTC. As protein: CASSASGTQYNEQFF.

The chain combines TRBV7-6 with TRBJ1-3; D gene ambiguous. Germline assignment: CDR1 SGHVS and CDR2 FNYEAQ. The germline V and J ends were trimmed by 1 base and 4 bases, with 11 bases remaining between them. The CDR3 is 15 amino acids. DNA for the CDR3: TGTGCCAGCAGCTTAGGGCACCCGGCCGGAAACACCATATATTTT. Translation: CASSLGHPAGNTIYF. Looking up the rest from reference TRBV7-6 and TRBJ1-3 gives the full variable domain: GAGVSQSPRYKVTKRGQDVALRCDPISGHVSLYWYRQALGQGPEFLTYFNYEAQQDKSGLPNDRFSAERPEGSISTLTIQRTEQRDSAMYRCASSLGHPAGNTIYFGEGSWLTVV.

The chain has TRBV18 and TRBJ2-2, with 11 positions matching TRBD1. The CDR3 has 16 amino acids. V shed 3 bases and J 4 bases; nucleotides not matched to a gene: 4. The germline V gene encodes CDR1 KGHSH and CDR2 LQKENI. The CDR3 sequence: CASSPSGTGGTGELFF. The CDR3 region has the DNA TGTGCCAGCTCACCTTCGGGGACAGGGGGCACCGGGGAGCTGTTTTTT.

The chain uses TRBV20-1 and TRBJ2-5; no definite D call. Germline V gene sequence: CDR1 DFQATT, CDR2 SNEGSKA (reference sequence). V lost 0 bases and J lost 6, with 5 bases in between. The CDR3 has 11 residues. CDR3 sequence (DNA): TGCAGTGCTAGAGATCAAAAGACCCAGTACTTC. Amino acids: CSARDQKTQYF.

This chain joins TRBV5-4 and TRBJ1-2; weak D call: TRBD1 (6 bases). CDR3 length: 13 amino acids. CDR1 is SGHNT and CDR2 is YYREEE in the germline V gene (reference sequence). V lost 0 bases and J lost 4, with 7 bases in between. The CDR3 here is CASSLEGGYGYTF. CDR3 DNA sequence: TGTGCCAGCAGCTTGGAAGGGGGCTATGGCTACACCTTC.

The chain joins TRBV28 to TRBJ2-5; D is uncertain. CDR1 and CDR2 (germline): MDHEN, SYDVKM. Trimming removed 5 bases at V and 0 bases at J, with 7 bases between. CDR3 length equals 13 residues. CDR3 region: CASSDRYQETQYF. CDR3 DNA: TGTGCCAGCAGTGACCGGTACCAAGAGACCCAGTACTTC.

The chain links TRBV2 to TRBJ2-1; maybe TRBD2 (6 bases). Germline loops: CDR1 SNHLY, CDR2 FYNNEI. Trimming took off 6 bases at V and 2 bases at J, with 11 bases between the two ends. The CDR3 is 14 amino acids. CDR3 in DNA: TGTGCCAGCAGGAGGAGGGATACCTACAATGAGCAGTTCTTC. Amino acid sequence: CASRRRDTYNEQFF.